This T cell receptor (beta chain) was captured by sequencing in a study of CD8+CD57+ T cells in acquired aplastic anemia. Study in general: Yields of DNA that came from sorted CD4+ and CD8+ cells averaged roughly 3.2 ug.

Germline values: CDR1 SGDLS, CDR2 YYNGEE. The CDR3 runs to 15 residues. V was clipped by 4 bases and J by 0 bases, with 11 bases between them. This clonotype was recorded many times. Genomic DNA templated the TCR beta VDJ and CDR3 profiling. TCRdb analysed the reads with MiXCR anew, one entry per CDR3 protein. This sample has 400,000 to 450,000 distinct CDR3 sequences, with 65% to 75% found just once. The V call is TRBV9, the J call TRBJ2-1, with D perhaps matching TRBD2 (5 bases). The TCR comes from a human donor in good health, serving as a control. The specimen was sorted CD4+, CD8+, or CD8+CD57+ T cells (not recorded which) from PBMCs. CDR3 amino acids: CASSPSGFSYNEQFF. CDR3 DNA sequence: TGTGCCAGCAGCCCCTCGGGGTTCTCCTACAATGAGCAGTTCTTC.